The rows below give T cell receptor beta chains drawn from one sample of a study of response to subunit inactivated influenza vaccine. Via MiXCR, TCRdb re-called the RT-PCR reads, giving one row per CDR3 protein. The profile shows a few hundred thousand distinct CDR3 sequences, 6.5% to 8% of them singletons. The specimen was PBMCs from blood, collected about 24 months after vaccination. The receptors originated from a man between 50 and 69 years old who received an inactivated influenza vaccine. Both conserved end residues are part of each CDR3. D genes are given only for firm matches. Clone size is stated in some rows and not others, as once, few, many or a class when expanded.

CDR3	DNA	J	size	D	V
CASSFYKNTDTQYF	TGTGCCAGCAGTTTTTACAAAAACACAGATACGCAGTATTTT	TRBJ2-3	-	-	TRBV28
CASSPRPGSVDEQFF	TGCGCCAGCAGTCCCCGCCCGGGTTCCGTGGATGAGCAGTTCTTC	TRBJ2-1	many	-	TRBV5-1
CSARDRPYEQYF	TGCAGTGCTAGGGACCGACCATACGAGCAGTACTTC	TRBJ2-7	-	-	TRBV20-1
CASSFPPGRGPGYTF	TGTGCCAGCAGTTTCCCCCCCGGCAGGGGGCCTGGCTACACCTTC	TRBJ1-2	-	TRBD1	TRBV28
CASSLAGGLLSEQFF	TGCGCCAGCAGCTTGGCGGGGGGACTGTTATCTGAGCAGTTCTTC	TRBJ2-1	many	TRBD2	TRBV5-1
CASSPGQGNYEQYF	TGTGCCAGCAGTCCGGGACAGGGAAATTACGAGCAGTACTTC	TRBJ2-7	few	TRBD1	TRBV6-1
CSARVPGRGAGTGELFF	TGCAGTGCTAGAGTGCCCGGACGGGGGGCTGGCACCGGGGAGCTGTTTTTT	TRBJ2-2	-	-	TRBV20-1
CASSEWEGYNEQFF	TGTGCCAGCAGTGAATGGGAAGGGTACAATGAGCAGTTCTTC	TRBJ2-1	many	-	TRBV25-1
CASSSLGGGIQCF	TGTGCCAGCAGCTCCCTGGGTGGGGGCATTCAGTGCTTC	TRBJ2-4	once	-	TRBV11-2
CASSPTPSGTGSNEQFF	TGCGCCAGCAGCCCAACTCCTTCTGGGACAGGGTCCAATGAGCAGTTCTTC	TRBJ2-1	few	TRBD1	TRBV5-1